This TCR beta chain came from a study of blood T cell repertoires in COVID-19. The method was immunoSEQ multiplex PCR; TCRdb's version includes in-frame clones alone and lacks a portion of them. This sample yields about 76,000 clones, of which 65% to 90% are seen a single time; 15% to 20% belongs to the top ten. The V gene's germline CDR1 is MNHEY and CDR2 SMNVEV (reference sequence). The CDR3 length is 14 residues. V was cut by 6 bases and J by 5 bases, with 17 bases left in between. The chain couples TRBV27 to TRBJ2-7; D gene uncertain. The clonotype comes from a human donor in a cohort sampled during active COVID-19. Sequencing input: peripheral blood. CDR3 region: CASSLPPFIDEQYF. In DNA, the CDR3 is TGTGCCAGCAGCCTCCCCCCTTTTATCGACGAGCAGTACTTC.